What follows is one T cell receptor beta chain and its context. Its antigen is unidentified. Germline loops: CDR1 SGDLS, CDR2 YYNGEE. This CDR3 has 16 residues. The germline V and J ends were trimmed by 4 bases and 0 bases, with 14 bases remaining between them. TCRdb recomputed calls from the RT-PCR reads with MiXCR, one row per CDR3 protein. Of 500,000 to 600,000 distinct CDR3 sequences in the sample, over 9.5% were seen once. This entry comes from a study of response to subunit inactivated influenza vaccine. Study-level points and caveats: Authors proposed each seasonal influenza vaccination draws in few new T cells.

The receptor comes from a man aged 45-65 years who received an inactivated influenza vaccine. V and J are TRBV9 and TRBJ2-1; D might be TRBD2 (5 bases). The specimen was PBMCs from blood, collected on the day of vaccination. CDR3 sequence (DNA): TGTGCCAGCAGCACAATGGACTCTAGCTCCTACAATGAGCAGTTCTTC. As protein: CASSTMDSSSYNEQFF.